Listed here is a single TCR beta chain. The data belong to a study of cytomegalovirus exposure and HLA in healthy donors. The method was immunoSEQ multiplex PCR; TCRdb's version includes in-frame clones alone and lacks a portion of them. The sample holds 200,000 to 250,000 clones, approximately 90% seen once. The V gene lost 6 bases and the J gene lost 1 base, with 12 bases spanning the gap. The CDR3 runs to 14 residues. Germline CDR1 reads MDHEN; CDR2 reads SYDVKM. This clonotype was obtained from a man aged 18-30 years in good health and CMV-seronegative. V gene TRBV28 combines with J gene TRBJ1-1, with unresolved D. Input material: PBMCs. CDR3 sequence reads: CASRQRRSNTEAFF. In nucleotides, the CDR3 is TGTGCCAGCAGACAAAGGCGGTCGAACACTGAAGCTTTCTTT.